The 13 T cell receptor beta chains given below trace back to one sample, sequenced in a study of cytomegalovirus exposure and HLA in healthy donors. Use of 60 Vbeta and 13 Jbeta primers characterized the PCR. Clones were read by immunoSEQ multiplex PCR, and TCRdb kept only the in-frame ones, dropping some. Its table lists under 95,000 clones. Sequencing was carried out using PBMCs. The source of these receptors is a man aged 50 or older in good health and CMV-seronegative.

This sequence joins TRBV7-8 and TRBJ2-2; unclear D gene. Germline V gene data show CDR1 as SGHVS and CDR2 as FQNEAQ. The V end was cut by 5 bases, the J end by 5 bases, with 9 bases between. This CDR3 contains 13 residues. The CDR3, as DNA: TGTGCCAGCAGCGTACGCGGAACCGGGGAGCTGTTTTTT. It translates to CASSVRGTGELFF.

The rearrangement joins TRBV18 to TRBJ2-7, with a tentative D call TRBD1 (6 bases). This CDR3 is built from 14 residues. Trimming cost V 0 bases and J 2 bases, with 8 bases left between them. Germline CDR1 and CDR2: KGHSH and LQKENI. The CDR3 protein is CASSPPGAPYEQYF. In DNA, the CDR3 is TGTGCCAGCTCACCACCGGGGGCCCCCTACGAGCAGTACTTC.

This chain joins TRBV7-9 and TRBJ2-2, with D perhaps TRBD2 (7 bases). This CDR3 is 15 amino acids long. Trimming removed 6 bases at V and 5 bases at J, with 16 bases between. The germline V gene has CDR1 SEHNR and CDR2 FQNEAQ (reference sequence). The CDR3 coding sequence is TGTGCCAGCAGATCGAACAAGGGGGGGACCGGGGAGCTGTTTTTT. This translates into CASRSNKGGTGELFF.

The V gene is TRBV7-3, the J gene TRBJ2-3, with D possibly being TRBD2 (6 bases). Per germline, CDR1 SGHTA and CDR2 FQGTGA. The CDR3 contains 15 residues. V gave up 4 bases and J gave up 2 bases, with 13 bases separating them. The CDR3: CASSSPGLSTDTQYF. The CDR3 coding sequence is TGTGCCAGCAGCTCCCCGGGACTTTCCACAGATACGCAGTATTTT.

The chain carries TRBV21-1 and TRBJ1-1; no DNA check was done on the table's D call, TRBD1. TRBV21-1 is a pseudogene. The CDR3 consists of 16 residues. The CDR3 nucleotides read TGTGCCAGCAGCAAAAAGCTGGAGGGGGCCAGCACTGAAGCTTTCTTT. Encoded protein: CASSKKLEGASTEAFF.

V usage is TRBV7-2 and J usage is TRBJ2-7; 9 nucleotides match TRBD1. CDR3 length: 15 residues. In germline, CDR1 is SGHTA, CDR2 FQGNSA. The trim removed 5 bases at V and 4 bases at J, leaving 9 bases unmatched. The CDR3 here is CASSPGTGKYYEQYF. The DNA of the CDR3 is TGTGCCAGCAGCCCGGGGACAGGGAAGTATTACGAGCAGTACTTC.

The chain links TRBV28 to TRBJ1-5; D gene uncertain. The V gene's germline CDR1 is MDHEN and CDR2 SYDVKM. Trimming removed 5 bases from V and 9 bases from J, with 17 bases in between. CDR3 length: 14 amino acids. CDR3 sequence (DNA): TGTGCCAGCAGTCCAGTAGGCAATCAGCGGCCCCAGCATTTT. Protein: CASSPVGNQRPQHF.

The chain is built from TRBV19 and TRBJ2-1; D may be TRBD2 (5 bases). The CDR3 is made up of 16 amino acids. Between the trimmed V and J ends, which lost 5 bases and 0 bases, there was a span of 14 bases. Germline V gene lookup returns CDR1 LNHDA and CDR2 SQIVND (reference sequence). CDR3 in amino acids: CASSAARGSSYNEQFF. The CDR3 nucleotides read TGTGCCAGTAGTGCCGCACGGGGAAGCTCCTACAATGAGCAGTTCTTC. Using reference TRBV19 and TRBJ2-1 for the parts outside the CDR3, the full variable domain is DGGITQSPKYLFRKEGQNVTLSCEQNLNHDAMYWYRQDPGQGLRLIYYSQIVNDFQKGDIAEGYSVSREKKESFPLTVTSAQKNPTAFYLCASSAARGSSYNEQFFGPGTRLTVL.

V usage is TRBV29-1 and J usage is TRBJ2-7, with 10 bases that match TRBD1. The CDR3 covers 13 residues. The junction had 3 bases not matched to a gene; V was cut back by 1 base and J by 6 bases. In germline, CDR1 is SQVTM, CDR2 ANQGSEA. The CDR3 DNA reads as TGCAGCGTTGAAGGGACAGGGGGGGTCGAGCAGTACTTC. Amino acid sequence: CSVEGTGGVEQYF.

The chain carries TRBV9 and TRBJ1-6; D may be TRBD1 (6 bases). Trimming took off 4 bases at V and 7 bases at J, with 18 bases between the two ends. The CDR3 is made up of 16 amino acids. The germline V gene encodes CDR1 SGDLS and CDR2 YYNGEE. CDR3 nucleotide sequence: TGTGCCAGCAGCCCGAACAGGGTGCTACGGAATTCACCCCTCCACTTT. Its translation is CASSPNRVLRNSPLHF.

The rearrangement uses TRBV5-1 and TRBJ2-1, with 9 bases matching TRBD2. V lost 0 bases, J lost 4 bases, and 2 bases stayed unmatched. The V gene's germline CDR1 is SGHRS and CDR2 YFSETQ. The CDR3 length is 15 residues. In DNA form, the CDR3 reads TGCGCCAGCAGCTTGGGACTAGCGGAGTACAATGAGCAGTTCTTC. Protein sequence: CASSLGLAEYNEQFF.

The chain joins TRBV7-9 to TRBJ1-2; tentatively, D is TRBD1 (5 bases). This CDR3 has 13 amino acids. Per germline, CDR1 SEHNR and CDR2 FQNEAQ (reference sequence). Between the trimmed V and J ends, which lost 3 bases and 4 bases, there was a span of 9 bases. CDR3 nucleotides: TGTGCCAGCAGCTTGGAGGGGATCTATGGCTACACCTTC. This codes for CASSLEGIYGYTF.

The CDR3 sequence: CASSLARGTDTQYF. Here the CDR3 DNA reads TGTGCCAGCAGCTTAGCGCGCGGGACAGATACGCAGTATTTT. The J gene is TRBJ2-3, the V gene TRBV7-9; D may be TRBD2 (5 bases). With 0 bases removed from V and 3 bases from J, the gap between germline ends came to 7 bases. Germline-derived CDR1 and CDR2 are SEHNR and FQNEAQ (reference sequence). This CDR3 has 14 residues.